This note documents a single T cell receptor beta chain sequence. Preparation of TRB cDNA libraries relied on 5' RACE carrying UMI labels. After re-calling the 5' RACE reads, TCRdb lists one entry per CDR3 protein, DNA absent. Listed are about 130,000 distinct CDR3 sequences; around 0.27% falls within the top ten. Germline V gene lookup returns CDR1 MRHNA and CDR2 SNTAGT. CDR3 length: 17 amino acids. The sample comes from a study of CXCR3-negative and CXCR3-positive naive CD8 T cells. The sequencing input was naive CXCR3- CD8+ T cells from blood. Subset defined: CD45RO-CCR7+CD27+CD95- naive CD8+ T cells lacking CXCR3 (TNR3-). The chain links TRBV6-4 to TRBJ2-1; there is no DNA to check the TCRdb D call of TRBD2. This receptor was identified in a human donor in good health. Some clones in this sample may be carry-over from other donors' samples. The CDR3 loop is CASSEGLAGGSYNEQFF.